These T cell receptor beta chains were read from a single sample in a study of cytomegalovirus exposure and HLA in healthy donors. TCRdb's copy holds only in-frame clones and misses some; the assay was immunoSEQ multiplex PCR. The sample consists of about 91,000 clones, 80% to 90% of them appearing once. Specimen: PBMCs. All receptors come from a young man in good health and CMV-seronegative. Each CDR3 is given without its conserved first and last residue. The size field is filled for only some rows; it gives once, few, many or a size class.

J: TRBJ1-4
V: TRBV2
size: NA
CDR3: ASSDKRRGNEKLF

J: TRBJ2-2
V: TRBV19
size: NA
CDR3: ASSITGSTGELF

J: TRBJ2-5
V: TRBV5-1
size: once
CDR3: ASSLARYEETQY

J: TRBJ1-2
V: TRBV7-2
size: NA
CDR3: ASGDYYGYT

J: TRBJ2-7
V: TRBV14
size: NA
CDR3: TSSQVLGAYEQY

J: NA
V: TRBV19
size: NA
CDR3: ASSIVGTSGNSYEQY

J: TRBJ1-4
V: TRBV6-5
size: NA
CDR3: ASSYSLGLKGEKLF

J: TRBJ2-7
V: TRBV28
size: NA
CDR3: ASSFDTGVGEQY

J: TRBJ2-7
V: TRBV7-9
size: NA
CDR3: SSSLGQGLGNEQY

J: TRBJ2-3
V: TRBV4-2
size: NA
CDR3: ASSQDGTGSSTDTQY

J: TRBJ1-3
V: TRBV6-1
size: NA
CDR3: ASSEDGGKGDTIY

J: TRBJ1-2
V: TRBV2
size: NA
CDR3: ASTERTGRGYT

J: TRBJ1-2
V: TRBV11-2
size: NA
CDR3: ASSLQPGQGRYGYT

J: TRBJ1-1
V: TRBV5-1
size: NA
CDR3: ASSSGRENTEAF

J: TRBJ2-7
V: TRBV6-1
size: NA
CDR3: ASSGSQGYEQY

J: TRBJ2-5
V: TRBV30
size: NA
CDR3: AWSHGLREETQY

J: TRBJ2-7
V: TRBV2
size: NA
CDR3: ASSALAPSSYEQY

J: TRBJ1-2
V: TRBV27
size: NA
CDR3: ASSLWGQGTNYGYT